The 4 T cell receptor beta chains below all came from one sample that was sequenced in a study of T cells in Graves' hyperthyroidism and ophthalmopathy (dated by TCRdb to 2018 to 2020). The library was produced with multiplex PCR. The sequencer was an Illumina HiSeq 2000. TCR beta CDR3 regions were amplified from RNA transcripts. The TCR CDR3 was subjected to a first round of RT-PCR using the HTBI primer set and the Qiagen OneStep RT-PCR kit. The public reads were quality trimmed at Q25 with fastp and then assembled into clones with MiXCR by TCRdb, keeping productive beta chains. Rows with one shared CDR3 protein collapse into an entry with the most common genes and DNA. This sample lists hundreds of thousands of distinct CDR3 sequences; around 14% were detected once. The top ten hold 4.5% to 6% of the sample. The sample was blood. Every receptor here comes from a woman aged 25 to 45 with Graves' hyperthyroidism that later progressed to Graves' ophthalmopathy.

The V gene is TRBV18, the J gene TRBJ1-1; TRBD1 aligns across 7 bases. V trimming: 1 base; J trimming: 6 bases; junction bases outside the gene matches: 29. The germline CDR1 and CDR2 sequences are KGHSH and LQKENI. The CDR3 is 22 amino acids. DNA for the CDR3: TGTGCCAGCTCACCACTTGGGGGGCAGGGGGGGATCGTACCGATCAAAAAGCCTGAAGCTTTCTTT. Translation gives CASSPLGGQGGIVPIKKPEAFF.

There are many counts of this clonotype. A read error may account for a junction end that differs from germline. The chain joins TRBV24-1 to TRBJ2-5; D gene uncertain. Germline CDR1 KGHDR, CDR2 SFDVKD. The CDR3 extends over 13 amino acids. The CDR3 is CATGDSYQETQYF. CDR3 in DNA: TGTGCCACCGGTGACTCCTACCAAGAGACCCAGTACTTC.

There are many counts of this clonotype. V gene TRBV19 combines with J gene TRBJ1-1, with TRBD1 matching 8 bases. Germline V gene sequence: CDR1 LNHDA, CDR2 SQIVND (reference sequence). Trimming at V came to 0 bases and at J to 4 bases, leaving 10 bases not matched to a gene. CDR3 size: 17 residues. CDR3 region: CASSIDRGGQGFTEAFF. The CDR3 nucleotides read TGTGCCAGTAGTATAGATCGGGGAGGACAGGGTTTCACTGAAGCTTTCTTT.

The CDR3 protein is CASSQQGSATEAFF. Here the CDR3 DNA reads TGTGCCAGCAGTCAACAGGGGTCGGCCACTGAAGCTTTCTTT. This chain uses TRBV6-1 with TRBJ1-1; 7 nucleotides align to TRBD1. The junction had 7 bases not matched to a gene; V was cut back by 5 bases and J by 4 bases. This CDR3 has 14 residues. Per the germline V gene, CDR1 is MNHNS and CDR2 is SASEGT.